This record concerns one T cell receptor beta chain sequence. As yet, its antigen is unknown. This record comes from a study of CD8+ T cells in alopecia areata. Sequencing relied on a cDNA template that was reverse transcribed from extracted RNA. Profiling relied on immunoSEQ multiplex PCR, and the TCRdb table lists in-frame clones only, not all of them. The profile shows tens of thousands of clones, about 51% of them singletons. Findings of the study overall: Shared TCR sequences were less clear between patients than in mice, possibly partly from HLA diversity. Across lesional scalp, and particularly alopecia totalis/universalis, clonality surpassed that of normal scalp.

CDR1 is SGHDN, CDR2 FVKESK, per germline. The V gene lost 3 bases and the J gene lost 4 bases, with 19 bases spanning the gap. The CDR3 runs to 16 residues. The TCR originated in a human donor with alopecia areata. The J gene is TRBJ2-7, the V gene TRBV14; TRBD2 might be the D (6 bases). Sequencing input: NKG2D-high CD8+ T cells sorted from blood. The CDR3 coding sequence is TGTGCCAGCAGCCAGAGGCTAGCGCAGTATCCTTACGAGCAGTACTTC. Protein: CASSQRLAQYPYEQYF.